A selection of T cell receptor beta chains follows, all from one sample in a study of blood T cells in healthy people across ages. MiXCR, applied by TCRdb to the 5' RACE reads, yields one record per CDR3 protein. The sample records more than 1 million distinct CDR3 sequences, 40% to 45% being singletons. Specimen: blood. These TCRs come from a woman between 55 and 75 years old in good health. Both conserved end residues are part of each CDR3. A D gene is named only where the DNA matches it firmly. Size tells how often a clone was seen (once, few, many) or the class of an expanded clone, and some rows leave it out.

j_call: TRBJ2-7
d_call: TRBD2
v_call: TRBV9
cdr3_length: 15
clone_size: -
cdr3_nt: TGTGCCAGCAGCCTGGGACTAGCGGGAGGGAGCGAGCAGTACTTC
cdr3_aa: CASSLGLAGGSEQYF

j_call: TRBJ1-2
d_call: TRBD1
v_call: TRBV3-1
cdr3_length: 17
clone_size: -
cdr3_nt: TGTGCCAGCAGCCAAGTTTACGGGACAGGGGTATGGGTCGTCTACACCTTC
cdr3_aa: CASSQVYGTGVWVVYTF

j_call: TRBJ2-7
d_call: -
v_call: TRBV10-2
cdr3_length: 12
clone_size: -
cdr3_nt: TGCGCCAGCAGTGGCGGGATGGGCGAGCAGTACTTC
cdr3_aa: CASSGGMGEQYF

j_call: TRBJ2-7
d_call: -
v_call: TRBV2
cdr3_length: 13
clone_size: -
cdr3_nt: TGTGCCAGCAGTGAAGTAACAGGGAGCGAGCAGTACTTC
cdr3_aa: CASSEVTGSEQYF

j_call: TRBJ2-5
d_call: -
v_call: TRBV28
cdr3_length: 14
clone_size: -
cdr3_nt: TGTACCAGCAGCCTTGACAGAAGTCGGAAGAGGCAGTACTTC
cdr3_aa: CTSSLDRSRKRQYF

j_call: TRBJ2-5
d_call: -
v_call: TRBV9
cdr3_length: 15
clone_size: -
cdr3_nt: TGTGCCAGCAGCGATGGGACAACGGGCCAAGAGACCCAGTACTTC
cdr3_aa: CASSDGTTGQETQYF

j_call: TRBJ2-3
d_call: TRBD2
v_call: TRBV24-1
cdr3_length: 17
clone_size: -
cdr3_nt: TGTGCCACCAGTGATTTTAGGCTGCGGGGGAGCACAGATACGCAGTATTTT
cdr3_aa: CATSDFRLRGSTDTQYF

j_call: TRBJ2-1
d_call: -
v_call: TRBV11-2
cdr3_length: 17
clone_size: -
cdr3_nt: TGTGCCAGCAGCTTAGTCAACGGGCCGGGTGGTCCCAATGAGCAGTTCTTC
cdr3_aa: CASSLVNGPGGPNEQFF

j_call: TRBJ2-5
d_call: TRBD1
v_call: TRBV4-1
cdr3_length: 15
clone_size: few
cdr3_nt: TGCGCCAGCAGCCAAGGGCCGGGACAGCAAGAGACCCAGTACTTC
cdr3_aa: CASSQGPGQQETQYF

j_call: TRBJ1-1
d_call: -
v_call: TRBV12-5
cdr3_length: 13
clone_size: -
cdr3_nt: TGTGCTAGTGGATCAAGTGGGGGTACTGAAGCTTTCTTT
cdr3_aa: CASGSSGGTEAFF

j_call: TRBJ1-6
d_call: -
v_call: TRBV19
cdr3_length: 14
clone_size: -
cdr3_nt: TGTGCCAGTATGAGACTGGGGGGCGATGGGACCCTCCACTTT
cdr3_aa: CASMRLGGDGTLHF

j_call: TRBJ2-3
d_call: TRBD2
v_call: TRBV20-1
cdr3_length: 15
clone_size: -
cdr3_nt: TGCAGTGCTAGAATAGCGGGAGTTAGGACAGATACGCAGTATTTT
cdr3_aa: CSARIAGVRTDTQYF

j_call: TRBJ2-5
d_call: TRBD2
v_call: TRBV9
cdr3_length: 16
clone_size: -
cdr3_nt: TGTGCCAGCAGCGTAGAGGGTGGGAGGGCCATAGAGACCCAGTACTTC
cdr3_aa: CASSVEGGRAIETQYF

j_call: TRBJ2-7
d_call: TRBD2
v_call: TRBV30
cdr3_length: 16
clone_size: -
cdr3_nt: TGTGCCTGGAGTCTCTGGACGGGAGGGCCTAACTACGAGCAGTACTTC
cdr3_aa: CAWSLWTGGPNYEQYF

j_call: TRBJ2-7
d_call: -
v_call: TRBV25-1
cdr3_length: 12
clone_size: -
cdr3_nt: TGTGCCAGCAGGGTAGGGTCCCACGAGCAGTACTTC
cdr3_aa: CASRVGSHEQYF

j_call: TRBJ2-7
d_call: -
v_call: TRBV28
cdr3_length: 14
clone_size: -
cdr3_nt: TGTGCCAGCAGTTTTCTGACAGGCTCCTACGAGCAGTACTTC
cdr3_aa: CASSFLTGSYEQYF

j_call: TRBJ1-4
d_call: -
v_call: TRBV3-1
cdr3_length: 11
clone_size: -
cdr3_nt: TGTGCCAGCAGCCAAGTTGAAAAACTGTTTTTT
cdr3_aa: CASSQVEKLFF

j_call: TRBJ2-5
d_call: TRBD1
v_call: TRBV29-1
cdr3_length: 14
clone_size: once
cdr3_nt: TGCAGCGTCACCGGGACAGGGATTATCAGTGAGCAGTACTTC
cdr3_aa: CSVTGTGIISEQYF

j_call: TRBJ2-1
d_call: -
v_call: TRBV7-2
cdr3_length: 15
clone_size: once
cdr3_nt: TGTGCCAGCAGCCACCCGGGCAATCGACGGAATGAGCAGTTCTTC
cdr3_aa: CASSHPGNRRNEQFF

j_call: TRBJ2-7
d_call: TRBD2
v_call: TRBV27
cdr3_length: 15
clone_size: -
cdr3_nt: TGTGCCAGCAGTTTACGGGGGGGGAGGTCCTACGAGCAGTACTTC
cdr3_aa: CASSLRGGRSYEQYF

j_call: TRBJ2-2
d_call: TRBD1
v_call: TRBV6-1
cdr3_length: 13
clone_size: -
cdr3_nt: TGTGCCAGCGACAGGGATCTTGGCGGGGAGCTGTTTTTT
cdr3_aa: CASDRDLGGELFF

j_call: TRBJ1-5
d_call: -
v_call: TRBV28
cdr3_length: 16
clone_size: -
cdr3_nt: TGTGCCAGCGGACTTCAAGAGGGGGGGCCTAATCAGCCCCAGCATTTT
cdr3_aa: CASGLQEGGPNQPQHF

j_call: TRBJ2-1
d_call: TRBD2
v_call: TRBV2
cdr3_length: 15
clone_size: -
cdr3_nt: TGTGCCAGCATCCTAAGGCGGGAGAGGCACAATGAGCAGTTCTTC
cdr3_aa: CASILRRERHNEQFF

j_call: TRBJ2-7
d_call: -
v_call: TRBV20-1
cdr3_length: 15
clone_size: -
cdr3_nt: TGCAGTGCTAGAGATTTGGCAGGACTGTCCTACGAGCAGTACTTC
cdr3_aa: CSARDLAGLSYEQYF

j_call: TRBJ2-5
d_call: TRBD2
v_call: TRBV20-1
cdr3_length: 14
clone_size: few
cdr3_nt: TGCTCGATGGGTGGACTAGCGGGAGAACTTCAGCAGTACTTC
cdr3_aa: CSMGGLAGELQQYF